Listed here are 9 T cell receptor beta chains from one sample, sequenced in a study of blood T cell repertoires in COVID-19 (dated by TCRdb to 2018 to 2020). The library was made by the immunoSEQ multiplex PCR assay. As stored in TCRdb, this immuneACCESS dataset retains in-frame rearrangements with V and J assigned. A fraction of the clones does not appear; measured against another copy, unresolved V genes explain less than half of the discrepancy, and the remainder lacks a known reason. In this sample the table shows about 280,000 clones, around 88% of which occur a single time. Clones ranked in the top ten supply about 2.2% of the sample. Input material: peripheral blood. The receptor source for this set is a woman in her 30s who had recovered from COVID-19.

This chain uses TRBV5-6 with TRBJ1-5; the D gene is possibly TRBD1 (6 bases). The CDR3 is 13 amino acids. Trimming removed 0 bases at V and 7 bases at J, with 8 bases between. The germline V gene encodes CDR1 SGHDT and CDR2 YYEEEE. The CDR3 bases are TGTGCCAGCAGCTTGGGAGGGGGACAGCCCCAGCATTTT. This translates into CASSLGGGQPQHF.

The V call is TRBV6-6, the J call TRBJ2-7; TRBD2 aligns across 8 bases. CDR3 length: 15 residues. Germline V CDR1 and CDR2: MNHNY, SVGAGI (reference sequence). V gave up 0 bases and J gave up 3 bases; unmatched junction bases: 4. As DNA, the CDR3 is TGTGCCAGCAGTTACTCTAGCGGGGAATTCTACGAGCAGTACTTC. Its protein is CASSYSSGEFYEQYF.

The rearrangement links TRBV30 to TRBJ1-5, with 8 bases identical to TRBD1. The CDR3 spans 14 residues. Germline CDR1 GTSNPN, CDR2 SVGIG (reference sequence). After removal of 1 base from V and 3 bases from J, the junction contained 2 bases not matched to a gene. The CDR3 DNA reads TGTGCCTGGAGTGGGACAGGGCCCAATCAGCCCCAGCATTTT. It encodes CAWSGTGPNQPQHF.

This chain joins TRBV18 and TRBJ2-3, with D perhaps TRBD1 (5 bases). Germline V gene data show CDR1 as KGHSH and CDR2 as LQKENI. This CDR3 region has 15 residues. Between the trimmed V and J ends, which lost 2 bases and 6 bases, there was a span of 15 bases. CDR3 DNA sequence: TGTGCCAGCTCACCATCGGCCAGGGTGGGGGATACGCAGTATTTT. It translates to CASSPSARVGDTQYF.

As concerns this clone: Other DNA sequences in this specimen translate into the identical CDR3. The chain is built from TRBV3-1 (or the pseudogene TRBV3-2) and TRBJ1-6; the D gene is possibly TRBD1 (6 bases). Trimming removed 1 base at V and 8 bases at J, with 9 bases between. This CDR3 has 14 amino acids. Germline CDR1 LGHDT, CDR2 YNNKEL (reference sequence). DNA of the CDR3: TGTGCCAGCAGCCAAGGCCAGGGGTATTCACCCCTCCACTTT. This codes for CASSQGQGYSPLHF.

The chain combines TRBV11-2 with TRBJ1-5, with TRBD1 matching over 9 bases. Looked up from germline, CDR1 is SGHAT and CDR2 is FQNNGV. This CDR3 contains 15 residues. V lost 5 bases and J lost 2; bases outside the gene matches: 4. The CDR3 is CASSPTGGRNQPQHF. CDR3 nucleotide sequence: TGTGCCAGCAGCCCGACAGGGGGTCGCAATCAGCCCCAGCATTTT.

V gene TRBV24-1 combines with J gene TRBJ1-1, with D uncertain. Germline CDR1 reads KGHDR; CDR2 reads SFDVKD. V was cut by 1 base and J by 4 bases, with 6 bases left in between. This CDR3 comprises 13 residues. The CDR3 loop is CATSDFAGTEAFF. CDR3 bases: TGTGCCACCAGTGATTTTGCGGGCACTGAAGCTTTCTTT.

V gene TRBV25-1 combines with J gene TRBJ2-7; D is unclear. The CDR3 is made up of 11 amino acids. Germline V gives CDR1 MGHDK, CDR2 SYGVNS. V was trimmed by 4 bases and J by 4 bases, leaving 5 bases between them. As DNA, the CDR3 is TGTGCCAGCAGTGGAGGTTACGAGCAGTACTTC. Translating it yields CASSGGYEQYF.

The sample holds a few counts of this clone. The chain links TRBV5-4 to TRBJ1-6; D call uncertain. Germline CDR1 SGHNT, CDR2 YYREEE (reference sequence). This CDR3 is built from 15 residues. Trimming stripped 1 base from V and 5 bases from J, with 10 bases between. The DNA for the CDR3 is TGTGCCAGCAGCTTGCGGACGGGGAATAATTCACCCCTCCACTTT. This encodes CASSLRTGNNSPLHF.